This TCR beta chain came from a study of a mutant IDH1 vaccine in newly diagnosed glioma. As for time point: week 23, last vaccination. A single vaccine dose contained 300 ug of mutant IDH1 20-mer peptide, and topical imiquimod was used with it. Concerning this clone: The target antigen is unknown.

Produced via immunoSEQ multiplex PCR; TCRdb's table is partial and in-frame only. This table holds some 20,000 clones, almost 85% found once. Germline V gives CDR1 MGHDK, CDR2 SYGVNS. The CDR3 covers 15 residues. V shed 5 bases and J 4 bases; nucleotides not matched to a gene: 5. The V gene is TRBV25-1, the J gene TRBJ2-7, with 13 bases fitting TRBD2. The sequencing used PBMCs, collected from a glioma patient whose treatment included an IDH1 peptide vaccine. This TCR was sampled from a man aged 25-45 years with glioma. The CDR3 DNA reads as TGTGCCAGCAGTCCGGGGACTAGCGGGATGTACGAGCAGTACTTC. Translation gives CASSPGTSGMYEQYF.